Listed below are T cell receptor beta chains from one sample, sequenced in a study of tumor-infiltrating lymphocytes in primary liver carcinoma. Each CDR3 protein is one row after TCRdb ran MiXCR on the multiplex PCR reads. The table shows 180,000 or so distinct CDR3 sequences, with about 60% occurring only once. The sample was peripheral blood. The source is a man aged 40-49 years with primary liver carcinoma and hepatitis B virus infection. CDR3s leave out the opening cysteine and the closing phenylalanine or tryptophan. Each record gives: V gene, J gene, clone size, CDR3 protein. Expanded clones get a size class; other rows say once, few or many, or leave the size out.

>TRBV7-3|TRBJ2-7|few
ASSPTGGPYEQY
>TRBV20-1|TRBJ2-2|.
SPRMGSGTGELF
>TRBV29-1|TRBJ2-2|.
SVERVLTNTGELF
>TRBV12-3/TRBV12-4|TRBJ1-5|.
ASGLGLLNPRGNQPQH
>TRBV11-1|TRBJ2-2|many
ASSSGQLTGELF
>TRBV12-5|TRBJ1-1|once
ASGLVRLGGDRGDTEAF
>TRBV10-3|TRBJ2-5|few
AIKPPGVETQY
>TRBV4-1|TRBJ1-5|few
ASSQEAQVQPQH
>TRBV11-2|TRBJ2-3|once
SSSLILAGVVDTQY
>TRBV6-5|TRBJ1-2|.
ASSYSTGGYGYT
>TRBV6-6|TRBJ2-1|.
ASTRQGRDSYNEQF
>TRBV6-1|TRBJ2-3|once
ASSRLGAREWGTDTQY
>TRBV7-9|TRBJ2-1|.
ASSQRGTSGYNEQF
>TRBV29-1|TRBJ1-4|.
SVVAATNEKLF
>TRBV5-5|TRBJ1-1|.
ASSQGVAVAF
>TRBV11-2|.|.
ASSFPGGIEQF
>TRBV14|TRBJ2-5|.
ASSLGHLDTQY
>TRBV5-6|TRBJ2-3|once
AGSLVKGTGAPTDTQY
>TRBV11-2|TRBJ2-1|.
ASSLNSALNQPRYDEQF
>TRBV10-3|TRBJ1-3|.
AITPGGDPGNTIY
>TRBV11-2|TRBJ2-1|.
TSSTDIRYNEQF
>TRBV4-1|TRBJ2-7|.
VSSQDQEYEQY
>TRBV6-5|TRBJ2-7|many
ASKRSGRGYEQY
>TRBV5-5|TRBJ2-7|.
ASSLVGPEHYEQY
>TRBV4-1|TRBJ2-7|.
ASRHGTLTTYEQY
>TRBV12-3/TRBV12-4|TRBJ1-6|.
ASSLGSDSPLH
>TRBV6-1|TRBJ1-1|.
ASRLTDNTEAF
>TRBV10-3|TRBJ2-3|.
AIRTRDTGTSGRNTDTQY
>TRBV10-3|TRBJ2-5|few
AISPADRAEETQY
>TRBV11-2|TRBJ2-1|.
ASSQGALAGGPNNEQS
>TRBV2|TRBJ1-1|.
VSSLGWTEAF
>TRBV4-1|TRBJ2-1|few
ASSYRQGSKNEQF
>TRBV29-1|TRBJ2-3|.
SVEDRDTDTQY
>TRBV11-2|TRBJ2-5|.
ASSLVEEAQY
>TRBV12-3/TRBV12-4|TRBJ2-5|few
ASSPLETQY
>TRBV11-2|TRBJ2-1|.
ASSLGGMFAGNEQF
>TRBV4-2|TRBJ2-7|few
ASSQDPTSGNYEQY
>TRBV4-1|TRBJ2-7|.
ASSQDRDSFPRQY
>TRBV4-1|TRBJ1-4|.
ASSHAQGDEKLF
>TRBV6-1|TRBJ2-1|many
ASSQGAEFEQF
>TRBV10-3|TRBJ2-4|many
AISESGAGAGTKNIQY
>TRBV5-5|TRBJ1-2|.
ASSSHGASDGYT
>TRBV29-1|TRBJ1-6|many
SVASELGSPLH
>TRBV12-3/TRBV12-4|TRBJ2-1|few
ASSLTFANNEQF
>TRBV11-3|TRBJ2-1|.
ASSSRRETENKQF
>TRBV6-2/TRBV6-3|TRBJ2-5|few
ASSSSGTRETQY
>TRBV4-2|TRBJ1-3|few
ASSAGPDLSGNTIY
>TRBV6-5|TRBJ2-1|few
ASRPASGGVNEQF
>TRBV11-2|TRBJ2-5|many
ASSLAHRETQY
>TRBV6-6|TRBJ2-5|.
ASSYTGSSGETQY
>TRBV4-1|TRBJ2-7|few
ASSIRTGDDEQY
>TRBV14|TRBJ1-2|few
ASSQQSTGWYGYT
>TRBV7-9|TRBJ2-2|.
ASSLGASANTGELF
>TRBV11-2|TRBJ2-5|.
ANSPPGTQVGKETQY